Below, 3 T cell receptor beta chains from the same sample are listed, as sequenced in a study of cytomegalovirus exposure and HLA in healthy donors. The PCR made use of 60 Vbeta and 13 Jbeta primers. The table came from immunoSEQ multiplex PCR; TCRdb's copy has only in-frame clones and leaves some out. The sample lists 150,000 to 200,000 clones; approximately 79% were seen once. Sequenced: PBMCs. The receptors were sampled from a woman aged 35 to 49 in good health and CMV-seronegative.

This chain joins TRBV18 and TRBJ1-1; 9 positions match TRBD1. This CDR3 contains 14 residues. V lost 6 bases and J lost 4; bases outside the gene matches: 6. Germline values: CDR1 KGHSH, CDR2 LQKENI. CDR3 in DNA: TGTGCCAGCTCCTACGAGACAGGGGGCACTGAAGCTTTCTTT. Its protein is CASSYETGGTEAFF.

This chain joins TRBV5-1 and TRBJ2-1; 10 bases agree with TRBD2. The CDR3 length is 19 residues. Germline lookup yields CDR1 SGHRS and CDR2 YFSETQ. The ends lost 0 bases at V and 9 bases at J; junction bases unmatched: 18. DNA of the CDR3: TGCGCCAGCAGCTTGGTTGCTAGCGGGGGACAGGTCTTCCGGCTTGAGCAGTTCTTC. As protein: CASSLVASGGQVFRLEQFF.

V usage is TRBV4-3 and J usage is TRBJ2-3, with 13 bases that match TRBD2. The CDR3 runs to 16 residues. V was clipped by 3 bases and J by 5 bases; unmatched bases: 5. Germline V CDR1 and CDR2: LGHNA, YSLEER. The CDR3: CASSHGLAGVEDTQYF. As DNA, the CDR3 is TGCGCCAGCAGCCACGGACTAGCGGGAGTCGAAGATACGCAGTATTTT.